The present TCR beta chain was sequenced within a study of T-cell memory formation after mild COVID-19. Findings and caveats of the study: The CD4+ clones that contracted clustered mainly within CM and EM, and the CD8+ clones concentrated in EMRA. From day 15 to 85, contracting clones were balanced between CD4 and CD8, whereas later expanders leaned toward CD4+.

Constant-segment-primed 5'RACE gave TCR alpha and TCR beta cDNA libraries with sample barcodes and UMIs. TCRdb itself ran the 5' RACE reads through MiXCR, one entry per CDR3 protein. Here the sample spans 380,000 or so distinct CDR3 sequences, approximately 14% being singletons. The germline V and J ends were trimmed by 2 bases and 5 bases, with 2 bases remaining between them. The CDR3 is 10 residues long. Germline V gene lookup returns CDR1 SQVTM and CDR2 ANQGSEA. This clonotype was counted between two and nine times. Antigen: not known. The rearrangement uses TRBV29-1 and TRBJ2-3; D not resolved. This receptor was identified in a man between 18 and 29 years old who had mild COVID-19 (a few samples of this study predate the infection). Cell type and time point are not known. Sequenced input: PBMCs or a T cell subset sorted from them (not recorded which). CDR3 in amino acids: CSVELDTQYF. In DNA form, the CDR3 reads TGCAGCGTTGAATTAGATACGCAGTATTTT.